The T cell receptor (beta chain) described here comes from a study of shared clonotypes between healthy human individuals. Study-wide results and caveats: Clonotypes which were not shared had lower generation probabilities than clonotypes that all four donors shared.

Donors comprised healthy HIV-negative adults lacking recent acute infections or vaccinations. Germline assignment: CDR1 MDHEN and CDR2 SYDVKM. Trimming removed 7 bases at V and 7 bases at J, with 11 bases between. The CDR3 covers 12 residues. Here immunoSEQ multiplex PCR was the method, and the copy in TCRdb shows in-frame clones only, minus some. The top ten clones hold 0.61% of a sample with more than 900,000 clones, about 80% of them seen once. As for this clone: Its target is not known.

Sample: memory CD4+ T cells from PBMCs. Regarding subset: CD45RA-negative fraction. The sequence derives from a young man in good health. Some clones in this sample may be carry-over from other donors' samples. The V gene is TRBV28, the J gene TRBJ1-5; D possibly corresponds to TRBD1 (6 bases). The CDR3 DNA is TGTGCCAGCAACTCCGGGGGCCAGCCCCAGCATTTT. Translating gives CASNSGGQPQHF.